This note documents a single TCR beta chain sequence. What it binds is not known. Looked up from germline, CDR1 is SGHVS and CDR2 is FNYEAQ. The CDR3 length is 14 residues. The V and J ends lost 1 base and 2 bases respectively, with 8 bases between them. This entry comes from a study of beta chain features in type 1 diabetes. The study, taken as a whole, reports: Type 1 diabetes patients showed a moderate but significant shortening of TCRB CDR3s in all four CD4+ subsets.

Every isolated RNA sample was fully reverse transcribed, so sequencing captured expressed TCRB transcripts. The read count averaged approximately 3.5 million across naive, central memory and regulatory T cell samples. Sequenced by immunoSEQ multiplex PCR; TCRdb stores in-frame clones only, minus some. The sample lists about 650,000 clones; roughly 12% were seen once. The chain employs TRBV7-6 and TRBJ2-5; no reliable D call. The sequencing input was naive CD4+ T cells from blood. This sequence originates from a man aged 25 to 40 with type 1 diabetes. CDR3 residues: CASSLEAVQETQYF. Written as DNA, the CDR3 is TGTGCCAGCAGCTTAGAGGCTGTTCAAGAGACCCAGTACTTC.